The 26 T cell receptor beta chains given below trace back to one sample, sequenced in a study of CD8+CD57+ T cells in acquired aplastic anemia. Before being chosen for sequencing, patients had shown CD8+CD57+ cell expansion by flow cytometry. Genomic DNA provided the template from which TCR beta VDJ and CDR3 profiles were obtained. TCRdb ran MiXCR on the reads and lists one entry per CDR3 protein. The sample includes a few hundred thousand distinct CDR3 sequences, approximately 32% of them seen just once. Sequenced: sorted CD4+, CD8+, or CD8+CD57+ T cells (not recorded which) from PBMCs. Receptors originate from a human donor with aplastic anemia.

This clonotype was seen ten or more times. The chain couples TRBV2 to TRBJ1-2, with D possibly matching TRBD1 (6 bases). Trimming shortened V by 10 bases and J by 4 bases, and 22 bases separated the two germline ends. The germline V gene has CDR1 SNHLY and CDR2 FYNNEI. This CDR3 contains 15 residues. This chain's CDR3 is CATERDDRNGYGYTF. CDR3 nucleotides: TGTGCCACCGAGAGGGACGACAGGAATGGCTATGGCTACACCTTC.

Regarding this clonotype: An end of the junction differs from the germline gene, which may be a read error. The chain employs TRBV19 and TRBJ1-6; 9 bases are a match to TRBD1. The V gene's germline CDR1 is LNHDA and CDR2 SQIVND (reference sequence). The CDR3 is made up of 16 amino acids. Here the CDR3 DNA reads TGTGCCGGTAGTGGCGGGACAGGGACATATAATTCACCCCTCCACTTT. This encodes CAGSGGTGTYNSPLHF. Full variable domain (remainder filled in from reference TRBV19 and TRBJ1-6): DGGITQSPKYLFRKEGQNVTLSCEQNLNHDAMYWYRQDPGQGLRLIYYSQIVNDFQKGDIAEGYSVSREKKESFPLTVTSAQKNPTAFYLCAGSGGTGTYNSPLHFGNGTRLTVT.

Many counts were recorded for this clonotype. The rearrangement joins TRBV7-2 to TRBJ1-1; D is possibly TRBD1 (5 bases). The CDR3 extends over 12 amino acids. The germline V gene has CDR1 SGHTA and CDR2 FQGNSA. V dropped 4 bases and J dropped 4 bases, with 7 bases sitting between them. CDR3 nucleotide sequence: TGTGCCAGCAGCTCGGACATCACTGAAGCTTTCTTT. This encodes CASSSDITEAFF. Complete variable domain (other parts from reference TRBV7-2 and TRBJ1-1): GAGVSQSPSNKVTEKGKDVELRCDPISGHTALYWYRQSLGQGLEFLIYFQGNSAPDKSGLPSDRFSAERTGGSVSTLTIQRTQQEDSAVYLCASSSDITEAFFGQGTRLTVV.

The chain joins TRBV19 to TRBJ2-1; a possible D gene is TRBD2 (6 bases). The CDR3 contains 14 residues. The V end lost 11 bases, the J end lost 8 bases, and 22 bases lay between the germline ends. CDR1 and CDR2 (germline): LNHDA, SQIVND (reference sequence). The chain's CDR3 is CAWGRDLLSYEQFF. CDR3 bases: TGTGCCTGGGGCCGGGACTTACTTTCTTATGAGCAGTTCTTC.

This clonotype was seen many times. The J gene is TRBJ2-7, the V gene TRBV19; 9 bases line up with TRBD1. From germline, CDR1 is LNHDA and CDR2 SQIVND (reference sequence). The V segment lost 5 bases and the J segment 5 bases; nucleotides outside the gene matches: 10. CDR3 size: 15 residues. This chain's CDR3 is CASSPSGTGSHEQYF. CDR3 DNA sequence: TGTGCCAGTAGTCCGTCCGGGACAGGGTCCCACGAGCAGTACTTC.

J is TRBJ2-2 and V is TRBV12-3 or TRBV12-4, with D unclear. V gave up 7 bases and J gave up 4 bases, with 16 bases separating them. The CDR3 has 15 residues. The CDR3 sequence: CASTNSPLSTGELFF. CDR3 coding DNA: TGTGCCAGCACTAACTCACCCCTTAGCACCGGGGAGCTGTTTTTT.

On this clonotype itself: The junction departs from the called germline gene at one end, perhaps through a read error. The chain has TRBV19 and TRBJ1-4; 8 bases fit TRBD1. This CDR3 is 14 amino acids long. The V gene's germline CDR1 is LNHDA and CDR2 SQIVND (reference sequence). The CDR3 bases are TGTGCCAGTAGACGGACAGGGTTGGTAGAAAGACTGTTTTTT. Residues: CASRRTGLVERLFF.

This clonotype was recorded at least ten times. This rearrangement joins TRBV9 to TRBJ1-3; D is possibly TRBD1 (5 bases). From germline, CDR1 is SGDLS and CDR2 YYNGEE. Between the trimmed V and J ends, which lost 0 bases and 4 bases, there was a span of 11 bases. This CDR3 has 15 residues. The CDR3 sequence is CASSVAGMGGNTIYF. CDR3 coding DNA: TGTGCCAGCAGCGTAGCAGGGATGGGGGGAAACACCATATATTTT.

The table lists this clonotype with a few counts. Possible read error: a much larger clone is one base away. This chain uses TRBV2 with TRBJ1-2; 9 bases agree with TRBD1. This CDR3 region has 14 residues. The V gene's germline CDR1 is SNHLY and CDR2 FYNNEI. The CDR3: CTSSGDRDFYGYTF. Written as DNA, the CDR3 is TGTACCAGCAGCGGGGACAGGGATTTCTATGGCTACACCTTC.

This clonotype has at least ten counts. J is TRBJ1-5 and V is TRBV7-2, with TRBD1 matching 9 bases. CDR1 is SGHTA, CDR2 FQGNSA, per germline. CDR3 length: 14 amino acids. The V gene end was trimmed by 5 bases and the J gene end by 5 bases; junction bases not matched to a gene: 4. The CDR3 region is CASSARQGDQPQHF. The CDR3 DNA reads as TGTGCCAGCAGCGCACGACAGGGGGATCAGCCCCAGCATTTT.

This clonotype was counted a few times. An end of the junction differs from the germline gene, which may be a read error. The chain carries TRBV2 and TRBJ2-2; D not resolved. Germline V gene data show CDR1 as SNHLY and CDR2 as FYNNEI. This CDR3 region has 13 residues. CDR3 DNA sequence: TGTGCCAGCCGTGAGTCGAACACCGGGGAGCTGTTTTTT. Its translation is CASRESNTGELFF.

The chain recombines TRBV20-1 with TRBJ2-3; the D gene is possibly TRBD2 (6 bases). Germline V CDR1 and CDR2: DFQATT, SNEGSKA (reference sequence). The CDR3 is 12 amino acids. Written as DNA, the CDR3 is TGCAGGGCGGGGCTCCGGGAAGATACGCAGTATTTT. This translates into CRAGLREDTQYF.

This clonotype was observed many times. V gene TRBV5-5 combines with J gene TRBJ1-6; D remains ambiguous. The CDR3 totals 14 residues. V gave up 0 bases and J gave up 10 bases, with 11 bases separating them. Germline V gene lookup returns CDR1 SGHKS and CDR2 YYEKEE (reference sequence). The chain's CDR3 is CASSLAGLHSPLHF. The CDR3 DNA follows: TGTGCCAGCAGCTTGGCCGGGTTACACTCACCCCTCCACTTT.

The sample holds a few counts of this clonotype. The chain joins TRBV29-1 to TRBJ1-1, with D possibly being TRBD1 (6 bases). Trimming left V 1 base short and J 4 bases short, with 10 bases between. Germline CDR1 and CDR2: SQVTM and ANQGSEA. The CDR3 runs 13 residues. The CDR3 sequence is CSVEGGGGTEAFF. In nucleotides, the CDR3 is TGCAGCGTTGAAGGGGGGGGCGGCACTGAAGCTTTCTTT.

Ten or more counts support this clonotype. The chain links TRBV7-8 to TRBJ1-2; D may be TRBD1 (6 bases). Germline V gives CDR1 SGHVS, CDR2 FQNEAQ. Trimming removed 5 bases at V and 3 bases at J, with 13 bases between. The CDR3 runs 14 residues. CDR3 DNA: TGTGCCAGCAGCCTGAACCACAGGGACTATGGCTACACCTTC. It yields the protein CASSLNHRDYGYTF.

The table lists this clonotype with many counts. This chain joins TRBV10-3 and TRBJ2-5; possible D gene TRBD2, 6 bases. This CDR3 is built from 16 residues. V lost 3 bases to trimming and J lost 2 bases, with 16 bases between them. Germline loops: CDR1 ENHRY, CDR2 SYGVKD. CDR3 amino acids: CAISDSRREYQETQYF. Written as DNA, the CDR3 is TGTGCCATCAGTGATTCGCGGAGGGAATATCAAGAGACCCAGTACTTC.

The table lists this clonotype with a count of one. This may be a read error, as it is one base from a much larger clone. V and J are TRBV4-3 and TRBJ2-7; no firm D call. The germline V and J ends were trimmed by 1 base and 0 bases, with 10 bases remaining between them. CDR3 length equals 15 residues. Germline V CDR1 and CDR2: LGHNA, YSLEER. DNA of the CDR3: TGCGCCAGCAGCCAAGGTGGAAGTAGCTCCTACGAGCAGTACTTC. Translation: CASSQGGSSSYEQYF.

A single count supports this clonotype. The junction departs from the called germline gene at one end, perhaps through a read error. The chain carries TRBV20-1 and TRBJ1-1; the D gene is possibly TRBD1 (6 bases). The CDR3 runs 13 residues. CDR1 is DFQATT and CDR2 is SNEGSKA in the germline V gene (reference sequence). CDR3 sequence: CSPVTGLNAEAFF. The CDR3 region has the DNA TGCAGTCCTGTTACAGGGTTGAACGCTGAAGCTTTCTTT.

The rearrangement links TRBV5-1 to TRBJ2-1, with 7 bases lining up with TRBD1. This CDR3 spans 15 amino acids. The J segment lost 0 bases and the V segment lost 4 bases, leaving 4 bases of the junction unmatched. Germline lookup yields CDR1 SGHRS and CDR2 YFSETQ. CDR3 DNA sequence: TGCGCCAGCAGCGCTCAGGGGGTCTCCTACAATGAGCAGTTCTTC. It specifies CASSAQGVSYNEQFF.

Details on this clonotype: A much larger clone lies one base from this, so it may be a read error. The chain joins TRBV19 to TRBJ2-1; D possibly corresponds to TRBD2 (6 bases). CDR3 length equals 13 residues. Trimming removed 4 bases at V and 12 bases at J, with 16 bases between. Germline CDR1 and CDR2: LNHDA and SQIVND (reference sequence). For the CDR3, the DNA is TGTGCCAGTAGTACGGGAGTAAATCAGGGGCAGTTCTTC. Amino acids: CASSTGVNQGQFF.

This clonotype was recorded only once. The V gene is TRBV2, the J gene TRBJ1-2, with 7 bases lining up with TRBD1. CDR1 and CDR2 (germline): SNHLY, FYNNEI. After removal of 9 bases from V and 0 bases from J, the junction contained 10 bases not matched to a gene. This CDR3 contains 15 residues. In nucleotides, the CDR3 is TGTGCCAGACGGGGGAAGGGGGCCTCTAACTATGGCTACACCTTC. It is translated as CARRGKGASNYGYTF.

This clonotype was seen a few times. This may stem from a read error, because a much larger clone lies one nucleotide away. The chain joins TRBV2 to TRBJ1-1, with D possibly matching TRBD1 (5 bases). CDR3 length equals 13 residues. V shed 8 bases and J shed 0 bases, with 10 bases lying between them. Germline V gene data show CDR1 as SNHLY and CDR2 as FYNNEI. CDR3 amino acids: CASGEGMNTEAFF. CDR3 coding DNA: TGTGCCAGCGGGGAGGGGATGAACACTGAAGCTTTCTTT.

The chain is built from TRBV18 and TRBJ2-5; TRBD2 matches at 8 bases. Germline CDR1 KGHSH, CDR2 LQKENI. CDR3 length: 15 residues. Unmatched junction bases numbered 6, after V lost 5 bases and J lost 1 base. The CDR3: CASSIGGGIQETQYF. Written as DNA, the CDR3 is TGTGCCAGCTCAATCGGCGGGGGGATCCAAGAGACCCAGTACTTC.

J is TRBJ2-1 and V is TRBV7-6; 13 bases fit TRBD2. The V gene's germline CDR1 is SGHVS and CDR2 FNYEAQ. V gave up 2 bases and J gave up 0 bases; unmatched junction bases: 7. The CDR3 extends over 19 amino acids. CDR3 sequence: CASSLISTSGRSSYNEQFF. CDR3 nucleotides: TGTGCCAGCAGCTTAATATCGACTAGCGGGAGGAGCTCCTACAATGAGCAGTTCTTC.

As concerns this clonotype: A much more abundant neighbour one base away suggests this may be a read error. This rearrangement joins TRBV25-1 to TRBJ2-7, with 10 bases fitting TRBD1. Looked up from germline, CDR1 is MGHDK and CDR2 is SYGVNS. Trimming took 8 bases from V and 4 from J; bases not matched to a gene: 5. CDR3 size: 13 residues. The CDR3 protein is CASQDRGVYEQYF. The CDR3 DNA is TGTGCCAGCCAGGACAGGGGGGTGTACGAGCAGTACTTC.

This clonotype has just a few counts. The CDR3 DNA reads TGTGCCAGCAGTCAATACCCTGACAGGACGTATAGAGCTAACTATGGCTACACCTTC. Translated, it gives CASSQYPDRTYRANYGYTF. The chain couples TRBV6-1 to TRBJ1-2, with D possibly being TRBD1 (6 bases). Trimming pared 5 bases from V and 0 bases from J, leaving 25 bases between. The CDR3 sequence is 19 residues long. Looked up from germline, CDR1 is MNHNS and CDR2 is SASEGT.